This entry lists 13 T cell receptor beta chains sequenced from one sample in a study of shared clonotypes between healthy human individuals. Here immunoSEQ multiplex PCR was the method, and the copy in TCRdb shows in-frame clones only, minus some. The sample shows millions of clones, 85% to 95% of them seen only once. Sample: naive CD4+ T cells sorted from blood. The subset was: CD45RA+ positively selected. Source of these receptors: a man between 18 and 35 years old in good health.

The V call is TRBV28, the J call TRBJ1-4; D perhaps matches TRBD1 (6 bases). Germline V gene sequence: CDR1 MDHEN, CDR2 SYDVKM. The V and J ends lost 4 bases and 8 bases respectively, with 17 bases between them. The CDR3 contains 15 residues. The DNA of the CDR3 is TGTGCCAGCAGTTCCTCGGTCGGGGGCAGGGAAAAACTGTTTTTT. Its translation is CASSSSVGGREKLFF. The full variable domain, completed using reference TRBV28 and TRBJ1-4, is DVKVTQSSRYLVKRTGEKVFLECVQDMDHENMFWYRQDPGLGLRLIYFSYDVKMKEKGDIPEGYSVSREKKERFSLILESASTNQTSMYLCASSSSVGGREKLFFGSGTQLSVL.

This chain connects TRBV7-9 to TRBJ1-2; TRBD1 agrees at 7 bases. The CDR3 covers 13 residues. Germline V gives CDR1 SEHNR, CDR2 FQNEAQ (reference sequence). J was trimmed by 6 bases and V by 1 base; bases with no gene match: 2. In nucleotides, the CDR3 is TGTGCCAGCAGCTTAGACAGGGGTGATGGCTACACCTTC. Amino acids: CASSLDRGDGYTF.

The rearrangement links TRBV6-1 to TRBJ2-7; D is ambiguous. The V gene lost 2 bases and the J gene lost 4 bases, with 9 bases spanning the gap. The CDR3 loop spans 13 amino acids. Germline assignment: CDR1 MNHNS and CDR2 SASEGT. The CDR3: CASSEPGRYEQYF. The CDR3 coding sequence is TGTGCCAGCAGTGAACCCGGTAGGTACGAGCAGTACTTC.

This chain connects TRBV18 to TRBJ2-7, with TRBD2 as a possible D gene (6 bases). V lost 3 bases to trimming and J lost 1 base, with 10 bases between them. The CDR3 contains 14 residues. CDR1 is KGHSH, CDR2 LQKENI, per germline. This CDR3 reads CASSPIRESYEQYF. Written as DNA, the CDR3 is TGTGCCAGCTCACCCATCCGGGAGTCCTACGAGCAGTACTTC.

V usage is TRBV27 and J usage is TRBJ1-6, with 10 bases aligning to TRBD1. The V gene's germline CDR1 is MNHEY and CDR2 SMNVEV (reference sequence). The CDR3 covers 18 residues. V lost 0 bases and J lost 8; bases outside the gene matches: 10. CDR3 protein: CASSLSRFPGQGYSPLHF. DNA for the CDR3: TGTGCCAGCAGTTTATCGAGATTCCCGGGACAGGGGTATTCACCCCTCCACTTT.

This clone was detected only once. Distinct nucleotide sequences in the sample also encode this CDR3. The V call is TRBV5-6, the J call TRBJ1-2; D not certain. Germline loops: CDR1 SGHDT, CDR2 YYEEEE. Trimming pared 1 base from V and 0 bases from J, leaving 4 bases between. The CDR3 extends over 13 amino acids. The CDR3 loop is CASSLPPNYGYTF. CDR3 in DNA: TGTGCCAGCAGCTTGCCCCCTAACTATGGCTACACCTTC.

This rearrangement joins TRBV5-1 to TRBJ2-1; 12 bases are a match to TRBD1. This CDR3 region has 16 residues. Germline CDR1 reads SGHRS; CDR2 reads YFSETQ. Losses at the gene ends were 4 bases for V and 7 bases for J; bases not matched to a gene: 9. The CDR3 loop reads CASSHTPGQGANEQFF. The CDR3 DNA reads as TGCGCCAGCAGCCACACACCGGGACAGGGGGCGAATGAGCAGTTCTTC. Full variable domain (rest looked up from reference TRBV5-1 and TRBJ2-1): KAGVTQTPRYLIKTRGQQVTLSCSPISGHRSVSWYQQTPGQGLQFLFEYFSETQRNKGNFPGRFSGRQFSNSRSEMNVSTLELGDSALYLCASSHTPGQGANEQFFGPGTRLTVL.

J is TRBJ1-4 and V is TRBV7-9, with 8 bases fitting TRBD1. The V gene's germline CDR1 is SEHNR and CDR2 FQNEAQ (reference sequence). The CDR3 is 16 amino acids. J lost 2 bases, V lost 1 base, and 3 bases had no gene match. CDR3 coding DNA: TGTGCCAGCAGCTTAGGACAGGGGCCGACTAATGAAAAACTGTTTTTT. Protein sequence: CASSLGQGPTNEKLFF. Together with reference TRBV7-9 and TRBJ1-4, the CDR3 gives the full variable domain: DTGVSQNPRHKITKRGQNVTFRCDPISEHNRLYWYRQTLGQGPEFLTYFQNEAQLEKSRLLSDRFSAERPKGSFSTLEIQRTEQGDSAMYLCASSLGQGPTNEKLFFGSGTQLSVL.

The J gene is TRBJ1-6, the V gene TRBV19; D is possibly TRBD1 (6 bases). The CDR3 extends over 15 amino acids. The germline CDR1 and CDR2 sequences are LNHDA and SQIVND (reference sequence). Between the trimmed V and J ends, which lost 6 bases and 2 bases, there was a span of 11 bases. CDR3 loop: CASSATGTYNSPLHF. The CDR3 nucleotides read TGTGCCAGTAGCGCTACAGGGACCTATAATTCACCCCTCCACTTT.

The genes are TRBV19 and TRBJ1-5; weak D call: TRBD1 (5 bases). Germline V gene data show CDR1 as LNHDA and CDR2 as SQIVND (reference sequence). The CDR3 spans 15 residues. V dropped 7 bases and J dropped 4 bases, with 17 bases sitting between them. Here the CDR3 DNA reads TGTGCCAGTACCCAAAGGGATGGGGGAAATCAGCCCCAGCATTTT. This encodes CASTQRDGGNQPQHF.

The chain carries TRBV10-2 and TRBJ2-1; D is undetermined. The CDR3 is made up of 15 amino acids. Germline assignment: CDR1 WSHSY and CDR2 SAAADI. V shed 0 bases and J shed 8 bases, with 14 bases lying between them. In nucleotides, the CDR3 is TGCGCCAGCAGTGAGTCGGACGCAAGGATGGATGAGCAGTTCTTC. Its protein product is CASSESDARMDEQFF.

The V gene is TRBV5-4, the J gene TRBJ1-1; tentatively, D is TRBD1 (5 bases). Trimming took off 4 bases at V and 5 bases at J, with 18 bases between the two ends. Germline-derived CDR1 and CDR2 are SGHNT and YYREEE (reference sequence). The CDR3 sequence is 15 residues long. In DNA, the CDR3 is TGTGCCAGCAGCCCCGGGAGGCAGGGAGAGACTGAAGCTTTCTTT. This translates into CASSPGRQGETEAFF. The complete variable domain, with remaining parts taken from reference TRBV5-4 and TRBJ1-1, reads ETGVTQSPTHLIKTRGQQVTLRCSSQSGHNTVSWYQQALGQGPQFIFQYYREEENGRGNFPPRFSGLQFPNYSSELNVNALELDDSALYLCASSPGRQGETEAFFGQGTRLTVV.

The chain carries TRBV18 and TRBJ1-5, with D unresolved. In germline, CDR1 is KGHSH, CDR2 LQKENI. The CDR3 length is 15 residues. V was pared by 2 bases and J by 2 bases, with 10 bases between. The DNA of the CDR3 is TGTGCCAGCTCACCAAAAGGTGACGGCAATCAGCCCCAGCATTTT. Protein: CASSPKGDGNQPQHF.